This TCR beta chain was retrieved from a study of OX40 agonist ivuxolimab in advanced cancers. In the study overall: Checkpoint inhibitors had been given previously to 40% of patients.

TCRdb's copy holds only in-frame clones and misses some; the assay was immunoSEQ multiplex PCR. The table has tens of thousands of clones, approximately 88% seen once; the top ten hold under 3.5%. The CDR3 is 11 residues long. Germline values: CDR1 SQVTM, CDR2 ANQGSEA. The J segment lost 5 bases and the V segment lost 7 bases, leaving 2 bases of the junction unmatched. This TCR came from an adult with an advanced solid tumor such as melanoma, head and neck, liver or kidney cancer. The chain employs TRBV29-1 and TRBJ2-7, with 10 bases lining up with TRBD2. The sequences come from CD4+ or CD8+ T cells sorted from blood, collected in a trial of the OX40 agonist ivuxolimab. CDR3: CSAGTSDEQYF. The CDR3 region has the DNA TGCAGCGCAGGGACTAGCGACGAGCAGTACTTC.